This entry lists 23 T cell receptor beta chains sequenced from one sample in a study of OX40 agonist ivuxolimab in advanced cancers. Method: immunoSEQ multiplex PCR; TCRdb's copy keeps in-frame clones and lacks some. The data show 57,000 or so clones, with around 88% seen just once and over 2% held by the top ten. The starting material was CD4+ or CD8+ T cells sorted from blood, obtained in a trial of the OX40 agonist ivuxolimab. Source of these receptors: an adult with an advanced solid tumor such as melanoma, head and neck, liver or kidney cancer.

Comments on this clone: With a much larger clone just one base away, this may be a read error. The chain joins TRBV5-1 to TRBJ2-5; D is undetermined. The CDR3 sequence is 11 residues long. The germline CDR1 and CDR2 sequences are SGHRS and YFSETQ. Trimming pared 4 bases from V and 2 bases from J, leaving 3 bases between. The CDR3 here is CASSMQETQYF. The DNA of the CDR3 is TGCGCCAGCAGCATGCAAGAGACCCAGTACTTC.

This clone has only one observation. V gene TRBV28 combines with J gene TRBJ1-5; D might be TRBD1 (5 bases). CDR1 and CDR2 (germline): MDHEN, SYDVKM. There are 15 residues in the CDR3. CDR3 region: CCPFDRGGRNQPQHF. The CDR3, as DNA: TGTTGTCCTTTTGACAGAGGAGGTCGGAATCAGCCCCAGCATTTT. The full variable domain, rest sourced from reference TRBV28 and TRBJ1-5, is DVKVTQSSRYLVKRTGEKVFLECVQDMDHENMFWYRQDPGLGLRLIYFSYDVKMKEKGDIPEGYSVSREKKERFSLILESASTNQTSMYLCCPFDRGGRNQPQHFGDGTRLSIL.

The gene calls are TRBV4-2 and TRBJ2-1, with D perhaps assigned TRBD1 or TRBD2 (5 bases each). Between the trimmed V and J ends, which lost 0 bases and 4 bases, there was a span of 10 bases. This CDR3 spans 15 amino acids. The V gene's germline CDR1 is LGHNA and CDR2 YNFKEQ. Here the CDR3 reads CASSQETGPYNEQFF. CDR3 nucleotide sequence: TGTGCCAGCAGCCAAGAAACGGGACCGTACAATGAGCAGTTCTTC.

V gene TRBV2 combines with J gene TRBJ2-7, with a possible D match to TRBD1 (6 bases). Germline CDR1 is SNHLY and CDR2 is FYNNEI. V gave up 2 bases and J gave up 3 bases, with 11 bases separating them. This CDR3 contains 14 residues. CDR3 nucleotides: TGTGCCAGCAGTGAAAGGGGACAAATCTACGAGCAGTACTTC. Translated, it gives CASSERGQIYEQYF.

The chain is built from TRBV19 and TRBJ2-3, with D possibly TRBD2 on 5 matching bases. CDR1 is LNHDA and CDR2 is SQIVND in the germline V gene (reference sequence). CDR3 length equals 15 residues. V lost 5 bases to trimming and J lost 5 bases, with 17 bases between them. The CDR3 protein is CASSHPRTGRDTQYF. The CDR3 nucleotides are TGTGCCAGTAGTCACCCTCGTACGGGAAGAGATACGCAGTATTTT.

This chain joins TRBV5-4 and TRBJ2-7, with 7 positions matching TRBD2. The CDR3 covers 15 residues. Germline assignment: CDR1 SGHNT and CDR2 YYREEE (reference sequence). Trimming cost V 0 bases and J 2 bases; bases outside gene matches: 5. CDR3 nucleotides: TGTGCCAGCAGCTTGGAGGCTCGGGGGGCCTACGAGCAGTACTTC. Its translation is CASSLEARGAYEQYF.

The chain is built from TRBV4-2 and TRBJ1-4; D is perhaps TRBD1 (5 bases). The CDR3 runs to 16 residues. V lost 1 base and J 4 bases, leaving 13 bases between the germline ends. Germline V CDR1 and CDR2: LGHNA, YNFKEQ. In DNA form, the CDR3 reads TGTGCCAGCAGCCAAGGGGCCCTGAGGGGTAATGAAAAACTGTTTTTT. Its translation: CASSQGALRGNEKLFF.

This chain connects TRBV2 to TRBJ1-1; D unclear. Trimming cost V 2 bases and J 4 bases, with 11 bases left between them. Germline CDR1 reads SNHLY; CDR2 reads FYNNEI. The CDR3 sequence is 14 residues long. The DNA for the CDR3 is TGTGCCAGCAGTGAATTGCTGGGAGGCACTGAAGCTTTCTTT. Protein sequence: CASSELLGGTEAFF.

CDR3 amino acids: CASSASQGRKASYEQYF. As DNA, the CDR3 is TGTGCCAGCTCCGCCTCGCAAGGACGTAAAGCTTCCTACGAGCAGTACTTC. The chain links TRBV28 to TRBJ2-5; D remains unclear. The J call may be mistaken, given a closer DNA end match to TRBJ2-7. This CDR3 is 17 amino acids long. Germline assignment: CDR1 MDHEN and CDR2 SYDVKM.

This clone was seen more than once but under ten times. The chain links TRBV19 to TRBJ2-5; D possibly uses TRBD1 or TRBD2 (6 bases each). CDR1 and CDR2 from the germline V gene are LNHDA and SQIVND (reference sequence). The CDR3 is 15 residues long. The V end lost 6 bases, the J end lost 9 bases, and 23 bases lay between the germline ends. As DNA, the CDR3 is TGTGCCAGTAGCCCTCCCGGGGGACAAGTGGGGTCCCAGTACTTC. Residues: CASSPPGGQVGSQYF.

This clone was seen more than once but under ten times. This sequence joins TRBV6-5 and TRBJ1-3; perhaps TRBD1 as D (6 bases). Germline V gives CDR1 MNHEY, CDR2 SVGAGI. The V end lost 0 bases, the J end lost 0 bases, and 9 bases lay between the germline ends. This CDR3 contains 16 residues. The CDR3 sequence: CASSYSRTVSGNTIYF. Written as DNA, the CDR3 is TGTGCCAGCAGTTACTCGAGGACAGTCTCTGGAAACACCATATATTTT.

The chain joins TRBV19 to TRBJ1-2; tentative D call: TRBD1 (5 bases). The V and J ends lost 3 bases and 5 bases respectively, with 13 bases between them. The CDR3 runs 14 residues. Germline CDR1 and CDR2: LNHDA and SQIVND (reference sequence). CDR3 loop: CASSMANGGYGYTF. DNA for the CDR3: TGTGCCAGTAGTATGGCCAACGGGGGGTATGGCTACACCTTC. The variable domain in full, with the rest retrieved from reference TRBV19 and TRBJ1-2, is DGGITQSPKYLFRKEGQNVTLSCEQNLNHDAMYWYRQDPGQGLRLIYYSQIVNDFQKGDIAEGYSVSREKKESFPLTVTSAQKNPTAFYLCASSMANGGYGYTFGSGTRLTVV.

This rearrangement joins TRBV5-1 to TRBJ2-7; 12 bases fit TRBD2. The CDR3 runs 18 residues. Germline V gene lookup returns CDR1 SGHRS and CDR2 YFSETQ. V trimming: 3 bases; J trimming: 2 bases; junction bases outside the gene matches: 12. In DNA, the CDR3 is TGCGCCAGCAGCTCGGGCCGACTAGCGGGGGCCGCAACCTACGAGCAGTACTTC. As protein: CASSSGRLAGAATYEQYF. Full variable domain (rest looked up from reference TRBV5-1 and TRBJ2-7): KAGVTQTPRYLIKTRGQQVTLSCSPISGHRSVSWYQQTPGQGLQFLFEYFSETQRNKGNFPGRFSGRQFSNSRSEMNVSTLELGDSALYLCASSSGRLAGAATYEQYFGPGTRLTVT.

The V gene is TRBV11-2, the J gene TRBJ1-6; D not resolved. The CDR3 extends over 15 amino acids. V dropped 5 bases and J dropped 7 bases, with 15 bases sitting between them. Per germline, CDR1 SGHAT and CDR2 FQNNGV. The CDR3 nucleotides are TGTGCCAGCAGCCCTGAGGGTTACGCGAATTCACCCCTCCACTTT. Its protein product is CASSPEGYANSPLHF.

The chain carries TRBV5-5 and TRBJ2-1, with TRBD1 identical over 8 bases. Looked up from germline, CDR1 is SGHKS and CDR2 is YYEKEE (reference sequence). J was trimmed by 7 bases and V by 0 bases; bases with no gene match: 3. This CDR3 has 14 amino acids. CDR3 in amino acids: CASSLEDRVNEQFF. The CDR3 bases are TGTGCCAGCAGCTTGGAGGACAGGGTGAATGAGCAGTTCTTC.

This chain links TRBV4-1 with TRBJ2-2, with TRBD2 identical over 8 bases. CDR3 length: 17 amino acids. J lost 2 bases, V lost 4 bases, and 9 bases had no gene match. Looked up from germline, CDR1 is MGHRA and CDR2 is YSYEKL. CDR3 region: CASSPNPGGTNTGELFF. CDR3 nucleotide sequence: TGCGCCAGCAGCCCCAATCCGGGGGGGACTAACACCGGGGAGCTGTTTTTT.

The chain recombines TRBV11-3 with TRBJ2-1; D call uncertain. The CDR3 is 14 residues long. Germline assignment: CDR1 SGHNT and CDR2 YENEEA. V shed 0 bases and J shed 9 bases, with 12 bases lying between them. CDR3 protein: CASSLDLGSIEQFF. The DNA of the CDR3 is TGTGCCAGCAGCTTAGATCTGGGTTCCATTGAGCAGTTCTTC.

The chain employs TRBV19 and TRBJ2-7; 8 bases match TRBD2. With V trimmed by 4 bases and J by 2 bases, 7 bases remained unmatched. This CDR3 comprises 15 residues. Germline V gene sequence: CDR1 LNHDA, CDR2 SQIVND (reference sequence). CDR3 sequence (DNA): TGTGCCAGTAGTACCTTGGTAGCGGGGACCTACGAGCAGTACTTC. It encodes CASSTLVAGTYEQYF.

The gene calls are TRBV6-5 and TRBJ2-7, with 10 bases that match TRBD1. This CDR3 has 15 amino acids. The germline gives CDR1 MNHEY, CDR2 SVGAGI. V lost 6 bases and J lost 0; bases outside the gene matches: 5. Here the CDR3 DNA reads TGTGCCAGCAGGATGGGACAGGGGAGCTCCTACGAGCAGTACTTC. It encodes CASRMGQGSSYEQYF.

The chain links TRBV27 to TRBJ2-1; 8 positions agree with TRBD2. The CDR3 covers 15 residues. The ends lost 7 bases at V and 4 bases at J; junction bases unmatched: 9. Germline V gene data show CDR1 as MNHEY and CDR2 as SMNVEV (reference sequence). Written as DNA, the CDR3 is TGTGCCAGCATTCGACGCGGGGGGTGGTACAATGAGCAGTTCTTC. This translates into CASIRRGGWYNEQFF.

This sequence joins TRBV4-1 and TRBJ2-5, with 7 bases identical to TRBD2. The germline gives CDR1 MGHRA, CDR2 YSYEKL. This CDR3 contains 15 residues. V lost 1 base and J lost 3; bases outside the gene matches: 5. The CDR3 loop is CASSQAGLAEETQYF. CDR3 nucleotide sequence: TGCGCCAGCAGCCAAGCCGGGCTAGCGGAAGAGACCCAGTACTTC.

This clone came up a few times. The chain employs TRBV9 and TRBJ1-6, with D perhaps matching TRBD1 (5 bases). Trimming took 3 bases from V and 9 from J, leaving 16 bases between them. Germline loops: CDR1 SGDLS, CDR2 YYNGEE. CDR3 length equals 15 residues. CDR3 loop: CASSAIEGVGSPLHF. CDR3 coding DNA: TGTGCCAGCAGCGCCATCGAAGGGGTTGGTTCACCCCTCCACTTT.

This clone was picked up one time. The rearrangement links TRBV6-5 to TRBJ2-3; D is perhaps TRBD1 or TRBD2 (5 bases each). The V gene's germline CDR1 is MNHEY and CDR2 SVGAGI. The V end was cut by 5 bases, the J end by 0 bases, with 9 bases between. The CDR3 loop spans 14 amino acids. CDR3 bases: TGTGCCAGCAGTGCCTGGGACAGCACAGATACGCAGTATTTT. Translating it yields CASSAWDSTDTQYF.